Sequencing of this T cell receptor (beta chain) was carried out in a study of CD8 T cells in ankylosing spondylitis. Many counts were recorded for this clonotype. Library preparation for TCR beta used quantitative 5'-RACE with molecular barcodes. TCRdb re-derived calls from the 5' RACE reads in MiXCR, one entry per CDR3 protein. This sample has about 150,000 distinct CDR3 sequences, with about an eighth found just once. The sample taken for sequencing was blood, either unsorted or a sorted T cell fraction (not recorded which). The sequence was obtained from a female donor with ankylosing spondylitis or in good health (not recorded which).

The CDR3 DNA is TGTGCCAGCAGTTACGAGCGGGCCCGCGCCGGGGAGCTGTTTTTT. Residues: CASSYERARAGELFF. The chain couples TRBV7-8 to TRBJ2-2, with D possibly being TRBD2 (6 bases). Trimming stripped 6 bases from V and 6 bases from J, with 17 bases between. Germline CDR1 reads SGHVS; CDR2 reads FQNEAQ. CDR3 length: 15 residues.